This entry describes one T cell receptor beta chain. As yet, its antigen is unknown. TCRdb's copy holds only in-frame clones and misses some; the assay was immunoSEQ multiplex PCR. The sample has around 110,000 clones, around 88% seen once. CDR3 length: 17 amino acids. Germline V gene sequence: CDR1 MNHEY, CDR2 SMNVEV (reference sequence). Trimming at V came to 7 bases and at J to 5 bases, leaving 16 bases not matched to a gene. The data were obtained in a study of T cell responses to AZD1222 COVID-19 vaccine. Findings and limits, study-wide: Females made up more of the donors, who were largely white British, and clonal diversity may have come out too low.

V gene TRBV27 combines with J gene TRBJ2-2, with 7 bases that match TRBD2. The sequencing used peripheral blood, collected on day 0 of AZD1222 vaccination. This clonotype was obtained from an adult in good health. The CDR3 here is CASTNPGWGGRTGELFF. The DNA for the CDR3 is TGTGCCAGCACCAACCCAGGATGGGGGGGAAGGACCGGGGAGCTGTTTTTT.